The next 18 T cell receptor beta chains were all read from a single sample in a study of cytomegalovirus exposure and HLA in healthy donors. The PCR employed 60 Vbeta primers together with 13 Jbeta primers. Profiled with immunoSEQ multiplex PCR; TCRdb holds only in-frame clones, not every one. This sample has approximately 220,000 clones, with approximately 80% found just once. The specimen sequenced was PBMCs. The receptor set was obtained from a man between 25 and 39 years old in good health and CMV-seronegative.

V and J are TRBV7-6 and TRBJ1-1, with D perhaps matching TRBD1 (5 bases). Between the trimmed V and J ends, which lost 1 base and 0 bases, there was a span of 9 bases. Germline loops: CDR1 SGHVS, CDR2 FNYEAQ. The CDR3 has 15 amino acids. The CDR3 region has the DNA TGTGCCAGCAGCTTAGGGGGGGTCCTGAACACTGAAGCTTTCTTT. Its translation: CASSLGGVLNTEAFF.

This clone was seen a few times. V and J are TRBV6-5 and TRBJ1-1; D is undetermined. Germline lookup yields CDR1 MNHEY and CDR2 SVGAGI. Trimming removed 0 bases from V and 2 bases from J, with 10 bases in between. The CDR3 runs to 15 residues. The CDR3 region is CASSYSRDPNTEAFF. In nucleotides, the CDR3 is TGTGCCAGCAGTTACTCGCGGGATCCTAACACTGAAGCTTTCTTT.

This CDR3 is CASSFSSGLPGETQYF. CDR3 sequence (DNA): TGTGCCAGCAGCTTTAGTTCGGGACTACCGGGGGAGACCCAGTACTTC. The rearrangement links TRBV9 to TRBJ2-5, with 7 bases that match TRBD2. V lost 4 bases, J lost 5 bases, and 14 bases stayed unmatched. This CDR3 spans 16 amino acids. CDR1 SGDLS and CDR2 YYNGEE come from the germline V gene.

The chain couples TRBV2 to TRBJ2-2; D unclear. The CDR3 loop spans 14 amino acids. CDR1 and CDR2 from the germline V gene are SNHLY and FYNNEI. Trimming left V 8 bases short and J 9 bases short, with 19 bases between. The CDR3 spells CASAGDATKRELFF. In DNA form, the CDR3 reads TGTGCCAGCGCTGGAGACGCTACAAAGAGGGAGCTGTTTTTT. The whole variable domain, filled in from reference TRBV2 and TRBJ2-2, reads EPEVTQTPSHQVTQMGQEVILRCVPISNHLYFYWYRQILGQKVEFLVSFYNNEISEKSEIFDDQFSVERPDGSNFTLKIRSTKLEDSAMYFCASAGDATKRELFFGEGSRLTVL.

The rearrangement joins TRBV2 to TRBJ2-3; 15 nucleotides align to TRBD2. The CDR3 loop spans 17 amino acids. Germline loops: CDR1 SNHLY, CDR2 FYNNEI. Germline trimming cut 0 bases from V and 4 bases from J; bases unmatched to any gene: 2. Here the CDR3 DNA reads TGTGCCAGCAGTGAAGCCCGGACTAGCGGGGGGGCAGATACGCAGTATTTT. Amino acids: CASSEARTSGGADTQYF. The whole variable domain, remainder taken from reference TRBV2 and TRBJ2-3, is EPEVTQTPSHQVTQMGQEVILRCVPISNHLYFYWYRQILGQKVEFLVSFYNNEISEKSEIFDDQFSVERPDGSNFTLKIRSTKLEDSAMYFCASSEARTSGGADTQYFGPGTRLTVL.

CDR3 in amino acids: CASSYEGARNSPLHF. The CDR3 region has the DNA TGTGCCAGCAGTTACGAGGGGGCGCGGAATTCACCCCTCCACTTT. The J gene is TRBJ1-6, the V gene TRBV6-5; 7 bases agree with TRBD1. CDR1 is MNHEY and CDR2 is SVGAGI in the germline V gene. The CDR3 has 15 amino acids. Germline trimming cut 2 bases from V and 7 bases from J; bases unmatched to any gene: 5.

This chain uses TRBV18 with TRBJ1-5; 10 bases fit TRBD1. Unmatched junction bases numbered 7, after V lost 3 bases and J lost 2 bases. The CDR3 is 17 residues long. CDR1 and CDR2 from the germline V gene are KGHSH and LQKENI. CDR3 nucleotide sequence: TGTGCCAGCTCACCCGGACAGGGGGTTGTGGGCAATCAGCCCCAGCATTTT. Translated: CASSPGQGVVGNQPQHF.

V is TRBV27 and J is TRBJ2-3; 11 nucleotides agree with TRBD2. V shed 8 bases, J shed 2 bases, and the junction held 9 bases outside the gene matches. The CDR3 has 16 amino acids. CDR1 and CDR2 (germline): MNHEY, SMNVEV (reference sequence). DNA for the CDR3: TGTGCCAGCGCTTTAGCGGGGGGGATACTCACAGATACGCAGTATTTT. Its translation: CASALAGGILTDTQYF.

The chain combines TRBV27 with TRBJ2-3; possible D gene TRBD1, 5 bases. Germline CDR1 MNHEY, CDR2 SMNVEV (reference sequence). The CDR3 loop spans 12 amino acids. V lost 5 bases to trimming and J lost 6 bases, with 9 bases between them. CDR3 bases: TGTGCCAGCAGTCCCGCAGGGGATACGCAGTATTTT. Protein product: CASSPAGDTQYF.

The V gene is TRBV7-2, the J gene TRBJ2-7; 11 nucleotides agree with TRBD2. V trimming: 1 base; J trimming: 2 bases; junction bases outside the gene matches: 4. From germline, CDR1 is SGHTA and CDR2 FQGNSA. The length of the CDR3 is 16 residues. CDR3 DNA sequence: TGTGCCAGCAGCTTAGTAGGTAGCGGGGGGGCCTACGAGCAGTACTTC. This sequence encodes CASSLVGSGGAYEQYF.

As to this clone: Other DNA sequences in this sample translate to the same CDR3. This rearrangement joins TRBV27 to TRBJ1-2; D might be TRBD1 (5 bases). With 2 bases removed from V and 8 bases from J, the gap between germline ends came to 12 bases. Germline loops: CDR1 MNHEY, CDR2 SMNVEV (reference sequence). CDR3 size: 13 residues. CDR3: CASSLRGGGGYTF. The DNA of the CDR3 is TGTGCCAGCAGTTTACGTGGGGGAGGAGGCTACACCTTC.

This sequence joins TRBV19 and TRBJ1-2, with 9 bases matching TRBD1. V gave up 6 bases and J gave up 0 bases; unmatched junction bases: 5. Germline V lookup: CDR1 LNHDA, CDR2 SQIVND (reference sequence). The CDR3 contains 15 residues. DNA for the CDR3: TGTGCCAGTAGCGCTACAGGGGGCCCTAACTATGGCTACACCTTC. Translating it yields CASSATGGPNYGYTF.

The genes are TRBV5-6 and TRBJ1-2; D gene ambiguous. CDR3 size: 13 residues. CDR1 is SGHDT, CDR2 YYEEEE, per germline. The V gene lost 10 bases and the J gene lost 6 bases, with 19 bases spanning the gap. Here the CDR3 reads CAGSRFPRDGYTF. The CDR3 DNA reads as TGTGCCGGGTCGCGGTTTCCGCGGGATGGCTACACCTTC.

The chain joins TRBV4-3 to TRBJ2-3; TRBD1 is a possible D gene (5 bases). The CDR3 length is 15 residues. The V end lost 0 bases, the J end lost 0 bases, and 7 bases lay between the germline ends. Looked up from germline, CDR1 is LGHNA and CDR2 is YSLEER. Here the CDR3 DNA reads TGCGCCAGCAGCCAAGATCAGGGTAGCACAGATACGCAGTATTTT. It yields the protein CASSQDQGSTDTQYF.

This chain uses TRBV10-3 with TRBJ1-5; possible D gene TRBD1, 5 bases. Trimming removed 4 bases at V and 3 bases at J, with 7 bases between. Germline V CDR1 and CDR2: ENHRY, SYGVKD. This CDR3 contains 13 residues. CDR3 DNA: TGTGCCATCAGTGGACAGTTCAATCAGCCCCAGCATTTT. This gives the protein CAISGQFNQPQHF.

The chain recombines TRBV21-1 with TRBJ2-1; the DNA was not used to check the table's D call, TRBD2. TRBV21-1 represents a pseudogene. The CDR3 extends over 10 amino acids. The CDR3 region has the DNA TGTGCCAGCAGAACGGGGGGGCAGTTCTTC. Translating it yields CASRTGGQFF.

The chain is built from TRBV7-6 and TRBJ1-2; 7 bases line up with TRBD1. CDR3 length: 13 amino acids. From germline, CDR1 is SGHVS and CDR2 FNYEAQ. V was pared by 3 bases and J by 7 bases, with 5 bases of the junction left unmatched. Written as DNA, the CDR3 is TGTGCCAGCAGCTTGGTTTCAGGGGGTGGCTACACCTTC. As protein: CASSLVSGGGYTF. The entire variable domain, with the rest obtained from reference TRBV7-6 and TRBJ1-2, is as follows: GAGVSQSPRYKVTKRGQDVALRCDPISGHVSLYWYRQALGQGPEFLTYFNYEAQQDKSGLPNDRFSAERPEGSISTLTIQRTEQRDSAMYRCASSLVSGGGYTFGSGTRLTVV.

This clone has only one observation. The junction departs from the called germline gene at one end, perhaps through a read error. Other DNA sequences in the sample encode the same CDR3. The CDR3 loop reads CASSEALTGTEAFF. In nucleotides, the CDR3 is TGTGCCAGCAGTGAAGCGTTGACTGGCACTGAAGCTTTCTTC. The chain has TRBV2 and TRBJ1-1; no reliable D call. Germline CDR1 and CDR2: SNHLY and FYNNEI. The CDR3 extends over 14 amino acids. Drawing the rest from reference TRBV2 and TRBJ1-1, the complete variable domain is EPEVTQTPSHQVTQMGQEVILRCVPISNHLYFYWYRQILGQKVEFLVSFYNNEISEKSEIFDDQFSVERPDGSNFTLKIRSTKLEDSAMYFCASSEALTGTEAFFGQGTRLTVV.